The clone carrying this T cell receptor beta chain turned up a few times. TCRdb reanalysed the 5' RACE reads using MiXCR and keeps one entry per CDR3 protein. The sample has about 27,000 distinct CDR3 sequences, 2.5% to 3.5% seen once. The data stem from a study of early T cells in non-severe SARS-CoV-2 infection. Trimming pared 5 bases from V and 6 bases from J, leaving 19 bases between. The CDR3 length is 16 residues. In germline, CDR1 is SGHTA, CDR2 FQGNSA. The sequencing input was whole blood. The chain is built from TRBV7-2 and TRBJ2-2; perhaps D is TRBD1 or TRBD2 (6 bases each). This clonotype was obtained from an adult who was a healthcare worker with PCR-confirmed SARS-CoV-2 infection or an uninfected control (not recorded which). The CDR3 loop is CASSRRGSGGAGELFF. The CDR3 bases are TGTGCCAGCAGCAGACGGGGGTCTGGGGGCGCCGGGGAGCTGTTTTTT.